These 29 T cell receptor beta chains share one sample of origin, sequenced in a study of blood T cell repertoires in COVID-19. Produced via immunoSEQ multiplex PCR; TCRdb's table is partial and in-frame only. The sample has hundreds of thousands of clones; roughly 87% are singletons. Source material: PBMCs or T cells enriched from blood (not recorded which). The receptor source for this set is a young woman with acute COVID-19.

The J gene is TRBJ2-7, the V gene TRBV27, with D possibly TRBD1 on 5 matching bases. The V gene lost 2 bases and the J gene lost 3 bases, with 8 bases spanning the gap. CDR1 MNHEY and CDR2 SMNVEV come from the germline V gene (reference sequence). CDR3 length equals 13 residues. The CDR3 reads CASSLTRDYEQYF. CDR3 DNA sequence: TGTGCCAGCAGTTTAACCAGGGACTACGAGCAGTACTTC.

This chain joins TRBV29-1 and TRBJ2-7; 7 bases map to TRBD1. The germline V gene encodes CDR1 SQVTM and CDR2 ANQGSEA. The CDR3 runs 14 residues. V was clipped by 0 bases and J by 6 bases; unmatched bases: 8. CDR3 loop: CSVEELRGLGEQYF. CDR3 DNA sequence: TGCAGCGTTGAAGAATTAAGGGGGCTGGGCGAGCAGTACTTC.

This chain connects TRBV7-2 to TRBJ2-2; 7 bases line up with TRBD1. The length of the CDR3 is 16 residues. CDR1 is SGHTA and CDR2 is FQGNSA in the germline V gene. The J segment lost 0 bases and the V segment lost 3 bases, leaving 4 bases of the junction unmatched. CDR3 residues: CASSLDGTANTGELFF. CDR3 DNA sequence: TGTGCCAGCAGCTTGGACGGGACAGCGAACACCGGGGAGCTGTTTTTT.

This clone was counted a few times. This sequence joins TRBV4-1 and TRBJ1-2; 10 bases agree with TRBD1. CDR1 and CDR2 from the germline V gene are MGHRA and YSYEKL. V lost 3 bases and J lost 3; bases outside the gene matches: 7. CDR3 size: 16 residues. The CDR3 DNA reads as TGCGCCAGCAGCCACCCCGACAGGGGGCGTGACTATGGCTACACCTTC. It specifies CASSHPDRGRDYGYTF.

CDR3 sequence: CASSARQGLNTGELFF. The CDR3 DNA reads as TGTGCCAGCAGCGCTCGACAGGGGTTGAACACCGGGGAGCTGTTTTTT. V and J are TRBV9 and TRBJ2-2, with 8 bases fitting TRBD1. Unmatched junction bases numbered 5, after V lost 3 bases and J lost 1 base. The CDR3 consists of 16 residues. The germline V gene has CDR1 SGDLS and CDR2 YYNGEE.

The chain carries TRBV30 and TRBJ1-6; unclear D gene. Trimming took off 0 bases at V and 7 bases at J, with 7 bases between the two ends. CDR3 size: 13 residues. CDR1 GTSNPN and CDR2 SVGIG come from the germline V gene (reference sequence). CDR3 residues: CAWSVPRNSPLHF. The CDR3 nucleotides are TGTGCCTGGAGTGTACCCCGGAATTCACCCCTCCACTTT.

The chain has TRBV19 and TRBJ2-1; 10 bases are shared with TRBD1. In germline, CDR1 is LNHDA, CDR2 SQIVND (reference sequence). Unmatched junction bases numbered 11, after V lost 5 bases and J lost 7 bases. The CDR3 sequence is 16 residues long. The CDR3 spells CASSGGGDRGINEQFF. The CDR3 region has the DNA TGTGCCAGTAGTGGGGGAGGGGACAGGGGAATAAATGAGCAGTTCTTC. The full variable domain, in which reference TRBV19 and TRBJ2-1 provide the parts outside the CDR3, is DGGITQSPKYLFRKEGQNVTLSCEQNLNHDAMYWYRQDPGQGLRLIYYSQIVNDFQKGDIAEGYSVSREKKESFPLTVTSAQKNPTAFYLCASSGGGDRGINEQFFGPGTRLTVL.

The chain is built from TRBV6-1 and TRBJ1-2; 9 bases are a match to TRBD1. V lost 0 bases to trimming and J lost 4 bases; unmatched junction nucleotides: 3. The CDR3 sequence is 15 residues long. Germline CDR1 MNHNS, CDR2 SASEGT. CDR3 region: CASSEAGTGRYGYTF. As DNA, the CDR3 is TGTGCCAGCAGTGAAGCCGGGACAGGGCGCTATGGCTACACCTTC.

The V gene is TRBV27, the J gene TRBJ1-4; 10 bases agree with TRBD1. Germline assignment: CDR1 MNHEY and CDR2 SMNVEV (reference sequence). The CDR3 consists of 15 residues. V shed 5 bases and J 6 bases; nucleotides not matched to a gene: 6. CDR3 loop: CASSPTGGWDEKLFF. The CDR3 nucleotides are TGTGCCAGCAGTCCGACAGGGGGCTGGGATGAAAAACTGTTTTTT.

J is TRBJ2-7 and V is TRBV11-3; no clear D. The CDR3 length is 13 residues. V lost 3 bases, J lost 3 bases, and 9 bases lay in between. Germline loops: CDR1 SGHNT, CDR2 YENEEA. In nucleotides, the CDR3 is TGTGCCAGCAGCTTCGGTCACGGCTACGAGCAGTACTTC. It translates to CASSFGHGYEQYF.

The gene calls are TRBV7-9 and TRBJ2-1; perhaps TRBD2 as D (5 bases). Trimming left V 5 bases short and J 8 bases short, with 10 bases between. The CDR3 is made up of 12 amino acids. The germline gives CDR1 SEHNR, CDR2 FQNEAQ (reference sequence). CDR3 DNA sequence: TGTGCCAGCAGCCGGACCGGGGATGAGCAGTTCTTC. Protein product: CASSRTGDEQFF. Looking up the rest from reference TRBV7-9 and TRBJ2-1 gives the full variable domain: DTGVSQNPRHKITKRGQNVTFRCDPISEHNRLYWYRQTLGQGPEFLTYFQNEAQLEKSRLLSDRFSAERPKGSFSTLEIQRTEQGDSAMYLCASSRTGDEQFFGPGTRLTVL.

This chain links TRBV19 with TRBJ1-5; TRBD1 is a possible D gene (5 bases). Germline CDR1 is LNHDA and CDR2 is SQIVND (reference sequence). V lost 0 bases to trimming and J lost 0 bases, with 6 bases between them. The CDR3 is made up of 15 amino acids. This CDR3 reads CASSIETVSNQPQHF. The CDR3 DNA reads as TGTGCCAGTAGTATAGAGACAGTTAGCAATCAGCCCCAGCATTTT.

This chain uses TRBV29-1 with TRBJ2-1; D is unresolved. Germline-derived CDR1 and CDR2 are SQVTM and ANQGSEA. The CDR3 runs to 15 residues. V lost 0 bases and J lost 0, with 9 bases in between. This CDR3 reads CSVEDALGSYNEQFF. The CDR3 region has the DNA TGCAGCGTTGAAGATGCCCTAGGCTCCTACAATGAGCAGTTCTTC.

This chain links TRBV7-8 with TRBJ1-1; 8 nucleotides line up with TRBD1. This CDR3 is 15 amino acids long. J was trimmed by 0 bases and V by 5 bases; bases with no gene match: 5. CDR1 and CDR2 from the germline V gene are SGHVS and FQNEAQ. CDR3 bases: TGTGCCAGCAGCACCGGACAGGGTTTGAACACTGAAGCTTTCTTT. Its translation: CASSTGQGLNTEAFF. The full variable domain, in which reference TRBV7-8 and TRBJ1-1 provide the parts outside the CDR3, is GAGVSQSPRYKVAKRGQDVALRCDPISGHVSLFWYQQALGQGPEFLTYFQNEAQLDKSGLPSDRFFAERPEGSVSTLKIQRTQQEDSAVYLCASSTGQGLNTEAFFGQGTRLTVV.

The chain couples TRBV5-1 to TRBJ2-2, with TRBD1 as a possible D gene (5 bases). The CDR3 runs 16 residues. Trimming left V 3 bases short and J 0 bases short, with 12 bases between. In germline, CDR1 is SGHRS, CDR2 YFSETQ. CDR3 sequence reads: CASSYLRTTNTGELFF. The CDR3 DNA reads TGCGCCAGCAGCTACCTGCGGACAACGAACACCGGGGAGCTGTTTTTT. The complete variable domain, with remaining parts taken from reference TRBV5-1 and TRBJ2-2, reads KAGVTQTPRYLIKTRGQQVTLSCSPISGHRSVSWYQQTPGQGLQFLFEYFSETQRNKGNFPGRFSGRQFSNSRSEMNVSTLELGDSALYLCASSYLRTTNTGELFFGEGSRLTVL.

This chain connects TRBV10-2 to TRBJ1-1; D is unclear. Germline loops: CDR1 WSHSY, CDR2 SAAADI. Trimming took 0 bases from V and 1 from J, leaving 6 bases between them. The CDR3 runs 14 residues. CDR3 sequence reads: CASSESAENTEAFF. The DNA of the CDR3 is TGCGCCAGCAGTGAGTCTGCAGAGAACACTGAAGCTTTCTTT.

The CDR3, as DNA: TGCAGCGTTATACAGGGGGCCTATGGCTACACCTTC. Its translation is CSVIQGAYGYTF. The chain employs TRBV29-1 and TRBJ1-2; 9 bases map to TRBD1. Trimming took 5 bases from V and 4 from J; bases not matched to a gene: 2. The CDR3 length is 12 residues. Germline V gives CDR1 SQVTM, CDR2 ANQGSEA.

The V and J genes are TRBV6-6 and TRBJ1-1, with D hard to call. Germline V lookup: CDR1 MNHNY, CDR2 SVGAGI (reference sequence). V was shortened by 2 bases and J by 3 bases, with 7 bases between the two germline ends. The CDR3 is made up of 13 amino acids. The DNA of the CDR3 is TGTGCCAGCAGTTACGGCCTCGACACTGAAGCTTTCTTT. Its translation: CASSYGLDTEAFF.

As to this clone: An end of the junction does not agree with germline; a read error may underlie this. V and J are TRBV6-4 and TRBJ2-2; the D gene is possibly TRBD2 (6 bases). This CDR3 is 15 amino acids long. CDR1 and CDR2 from the germline V gene are MRHNA and SNTAGT. Written as DNA, the CDR3 is TGTGCCAGCAGTGTCAGCCTAGCGAACGCCGGGGAGCTGTTTTTT. It is translated as CASSVSLANAGELFF.

The chain is built from TRBV19 and TRBJ1-2, with 7 bases fitting TRBD1. Germline-derived CDR1 and CDR2 are LNHDA and SQIVND (reference sequence). This CDR3 is built from 15 residues. Trimming cost V 1 base and J 7 bases; bases outside gene matches: 9. The CDR3 is CASSIAETGYSGYTF. CDR3 sequence (DNA): TGTGCCAGTAGTATAGCGGAGACAGGGTACTCTGGCTACACCTTC.

In DNA, the CDR3 is TGTGCCAGCAGTTTATCGAGTTACCCCGGGACTGAAGCTTTCTTT. Protein sequence: CASSLSSYPGTEAFF. This rearrangement joins TRBV27 to TRBJ1-1; D call uncertain. Trimming pared 0 bases from V and 5 bases from J, leaving 13 bases between. Germline V gene lookup returns CDR1 MNHEY and CDR2 SMNVEV (reference sequence). The length of the CDR3 is 15 residues.

This clone was observed once. The chain joins TRBV9 to TRBJ2-3, with 10 bases aligning to TRBD2. V shed 4 bases and J 9 bases; nucleotides not matched to a gene: 20. Germline V gene lookup returns CDR1 SGDLS and CDR2 YYNGEE. The CDR3 consists of 18 residues. The CDR3 nucleotides read TGTGCCAGCAGCCGAGGTAGCGGGGGGTCCTGGGCTGTTGGAACGCAGTATTTT. Encoded protein: CASSRGSGGSWAVGTQYF. Based on the CDR3 plus reference TRBV9 and TRBJ2-3, the full variable domain is DSGVTQTPKHLITATGQRVTLRCSPRSGDLSVYWYQQSLDQGLQFLIQYYNGEERAKGNILERFSAQQFPDLHSELNLSSLELGDSALYFCASSRGSGGSWAVGTQYFGPGTRLTVL.

V is TRBV6-5 and J is TRBJ1-3; D gene ambiguous. The CDR3 runs 14 residues. Trimming removed 5 bases from V and 4 bases from J, with 12 bases in between. Germline V gene sequence: CDR1 MNHEY, CDR2 SVGAGI. In DNA form, the CDR3 reads TGTGCCAGCAGTCCTGAGAGTCCCGGAAACACCATATATTTT. Protein sequence: CASSPESPGNTIYF.

As to this clone: Mismatch with germline at one junction end may stem from a read error. The chain has TRBV2 and TRBJ2-3; D might be TRBD1 (6 bases). Germline CDR1 reads SNHLY; CDR2 reads FYNNEI. The CDR3 runs to 15 residues. The chain's CDR3 is CASRDRGNFPDTQYF. CDR3 DNA sequence: TGTGCCAGCCGTGATAGGGGGAATTTCCCAGATACGCAGTATTTT.

The chain links TRBV7-2 to TRBJ2-7; D is perhaps TRBD2 (6 bases). The V and J ends lost 1 base and 7 bases respectively, with 11 bases between them. The CDR3 is 13 residues long. Germline lookup yields CDR1 SGHTA and CDR2 FQGNSA. The CDR3 DNA reads TGTGCCAGCAGCTTAGGGAGGGGAAGGGAGCAGTACTTC. Encoded protein: CASSLGRGREQYF.

This sequence joins TRBV3-1 (or the pseudogene TRBV3-2) and TRBJ2-5, with 11 positions matching TRBD2. The V gene's germline CDR1 is LGHDT and CDR2 YNNKEL (reference sequence). The ends lost 0 bases at V and 5 bases at J; junction bases unmatched: 5. CDR3 size: 16 residues. CDR3 residues: CASSQEVAGGLETQYF. CDR3 DNA: TGTGCCAGCAGCCAAGAGGTAGCGGGGGGGCTTGAGACCCAGTACTTC.

The genes are TRBV11-2 and TRBJ2-7; D perhaps matches TRBD2 (6 bases). The V end was cut by 5 bases, the J end by 0 bases, with 23 bases between. This CDR3 is built from 18 residues. Germline V gives CDR1 SGHAT, CDR2 FQNNGV. This CDR3 reads CASSPAAGTSSSSYEQYF. In DNA form, the CDR3 reads TGTGCCAGCAGCCCCGCCGCAGGCACTAGCTCCAGCTCCTACGAGCAGTACTTC.

The chain combines TRBV6-5 with TRBJ1-3; D is unclear. The length of the CDR3 is 14 residues. Germline V gene data show CDR1 as MNHEY and CDR2 as SVGAGI. Trimming took off 0 bases at V and 3 bases at J, with 6 bases between the two ends. DNA for the CDR3: TGTGCCAGCAGTTACTCCAATAGTGGAAACACCATATATTTT. It yields the protein CASSYSNSGNTIYF.

The chain combines TRBV4-1 with TRBJ2-7; D is perhaps TRBD2 (6 bases). CDR1 MGHRA and CDR2 YSYEKL come from the germline V gene. The CDR3 spans 13 residues. V lost 6 bases and J 2 bases, leaving 11 bases between the germline ends. As DNA, the CDR3 is TGCGCCAGCAGTAGGACGGGAGCCTACGAGCAGTACTTC. Its translation is CASSRTGAYEQYF.